One sample yielded the 9 T cell receptor beta chains listed below, sequenced in a study of shared clonotypes between healthy human individuals. The table came from immunoSEQ multiplex PCR; TCRdb's copy has only in-frame clones and leaves some out. The sample shows roughly 850,000 clones, 96% of them seen only once. CD45RO-negative cells were positively selected for CCR7, leaving out terminally differentiated effector memory CD45RA+ cells. Sequenced: naive CD8+ T cells sorted from blood. The source of these receptors is a young man in good health.

J is TRBJ2-7 and V is TRBV4-1; D remains unclear. The CDR3 is 15 amino acids. CDR1 MGHRA and CDR2 YSYEKL come from the germline V gene. Deletions cut 0 bases from V and 2 bases from J, with 11 bases between. This CDR3 is CASSQESVPTYEQYF. The CDR3 DNA reads as TGCGCCAGCAGCCAAGAATCGGTTCCAACCTACGAGCAGTACTTC.

The chain couples TRBV7-8 to TRBJ2-7, with D possibly being TRBD1 or TRBD2 (5 bases each). The CDR3 is made up of 15 amino acids. The germline V gene has CDR1 SGHVS and CDR2 FQNEAQ. V was cut by 1 base and J by 6 bases, with 16 bases left in between. In DNA form, the CDR3 reads TGTGCCAGCAGCTTAGATCCGGGACCTGCGAGCGAGCAGTACTTC. It codes for CASSLDPGPASEQYF.

This sequence joins TRBV19 and TRBJ2-1, with TRBD2 matching over 9 bases. This CDR3 spans 16 amino acids. The V gene end was trimmed by 4 bases and the J gene end by 6 bases; junction bases not matched to a gene: 10. Germline V CDR1 and CDR2: LNHDA, SQIVND (reference sequence). Written as DNA, the CDR3 is TGTGCCAGTAGTACCCCCTGGCGGGAGGGGAGCAATGAGCAGTTCTTC. As protein: CASSTPWREGSNEQFF. The variable domain in full, with the rest retrieved from reference TRBV19 and TRBJ2-1, is DGGITQSPKYLFRKEGQNVTLSCEQNLNHDAMYWYRQDPGQGLRLIYYSQIVNDFQKGDIAEGYSVSREKKESFPLTVTSAQKNPTAFYLCASSTPWREGSNEQFFGPGTRLTVL.

Details on this clone: Other nucleotide sequences from this sample produce the same CDR3. The rearrangement links TRBV27 to TRBJ2-1; D might be TRBD2 (6 bases). The CDR3 covers 12 residues. The V end lost 8 bases, the J end lost 8 bases, and 13 bases lay between the germline ends. Looked up from germline, CDR1 is MNHEY and CDR2 is SMNVEV (reference sequence). The CDR3 is CASSLTGDEQFF. CDR3 DNA: TGTGCCAGCTCCCTAACGGGGGATGAGCAGTTCTTC.

The chain is built from TRBV19 and TRBJ2-7; D not resolved. CDR1 LNHDA and CDR2 SQIVND come from the germline V gene (reference sequence). The CDR3 runs to 13 residues. The V end was cut by 5 bases, the J end by 6 bases, with 14 bases between. The CDR3 loop reads CASSPIDSGEQYF. CDR3 in DNA: TGTGCCAGTAGTCCCATCGACTCGGGCGAGCAGTACTTC.

The rearrangement joins TRBV13 to TRBJ1-1; D possibly corresponds to TRBD1 (5 bases). The V and J ends lost 0 bases and 7 bases respectively, with 15 bases between them. This CDR3 has 15 amino acids. Germline assignment: CDR1 PRHDT and CDR2 FYEKMQ (reference sequence). Here the CDR3 reads CASSLGGDSPGEAFF. The CDR3 coding sequence is TGTGCCAGCAGCTTAGGGGGGGACTCACCGGGTGAAGCTTTCTTT.

The V gene is TRBV27, the J gene TRBJ2-7, with 11 nucleotides matching TRBD1. The ends lost 5 bases at V and 5 bases at J; junction bases unmatched: 8. The CDR3 has 15 amino acids. Germline V gene lookup returns CDR1 MNHEY and CDR2 SMNVEV (reference sequence). The CDR3 DNA reads TGTGCCAGCAGTCCGAGGGACAGGGGGTTTAACGAGCAGTACTTC. Residues: CASSPRDRGFNEQYF.

J is TRBJ2-1 and V is TRBV7-8; TRBD2 aligns across 7 bases. CDR1 SGHVS and CDR2 FQNEAQ come from the germline V gene. Trimming at V came to 1 base and at J to 7 bases, leaving 7 bases not matched to a gene. The CDR3 totals 15 residues. The CDR3 region has the DNA TGTGCCAGCAGCTTAGACGCGGGAGCTGGGAATGAGCAGTTCTTC. Translation gives CASSLDAGAGNEQFF.

The rearrangement uses TRBV16 and TRBJ1-1; D not certain. In germline, CDR1 is KGHSY, CDR2 FQNENV. Trimming removed 4 bases from V and 4 bases from J, with 10 bases in between. CDR3 length equals 13 residues. The CDR3 bases are TGTGCCAGCAGCCCCGACCGAAGCACTGAAGCTTTCTTT. It translates to CASSPDRSTEAFF.